A selection of T cell receptor beta chains follows, all from one sample in a study of molecular identifiers for immune sequencing clone quantification. A single record per CDR3 protein comes from TCRdb applying MiXCR to the PCR reads. The table shows approximately 680,000 distinct CDR3 sequences, with about 25% occurring only once. Sequenced: naive CD8+ T cells from blood, with Jurkat cell RNA spiked in. The receptor set was obtained from a human donor in good health. Some libraries in this study had Jurkat cell RNA spiked in. Both conserved end residues are part of each CDR3. A D gene is named only where the DNA matches it firmly. Expanded clones get a size class; other rows say once, few or many, or leave the size out.

NA,TRBV6-2/TRBV6-3,NA,TRBJ2-7,CARSSPGEVGEPYF,TGTGCCCGCTCTTCGCCAGGGGAGGTCGGAGAGCCGTACTTC
few,TRBV19,TRBD1,TRBJ2-1,CASSIGTGGYNEQFF,TGTGCCAGTAGTATAGGGACAGGGGGCTACAATGAGCAGTTCTTC
many,TRBV6-5,NA,TRBJ2-3,CASSYERGSTDTQYF,TGTGCCAGCAGTTACGAACGGGGGAGCACAGATACGCAGTATTTT
few,TRBV4-3,NA,TRBJ1-1,CASSQLRDITMTRSEAFF,TGCGCCAGCAGCCAACTCCGGGACATCACTATGACTCGGAGTGAAGCTTTCTTT
NA,TRBV14,NA,TRBJ2-1,CASSHHRGLRDNEQFF,TGTGCCAGCAGCCATCACCGGGGATTACGGGACAATGAGCAGTTCTTC
NA,TRBV4-1,NA,TRBJ1-3,CASSQVHRSGNTIYF,TGCGCCAGCAGCCAAGTTCACAGATCTGGAAACACCATATATTTT
few,TRBV7-3,TRBD1,TRBJ2-1,CASAEGQGLYNEQFF,TGTGCCAGCGCAGAAGGACAGGGGCTGTACAATGAGCAGTTCTTC
NA,TRBV6-5,NA,TRBJ1-1,CASSYSVGSFNTEAFF,TGTGCCAGCAGTTACTCGGTCGGAAGCTTCAACACTGAAGCTTTCTTT
few,TRBV4-1,TRBD2,TRBJ2-7,CASSQVPAGTTYEQYF,TGCGCCAGCAGCCAAGTTCCAGCGGGGACTACTTACGAGCAGTACTTC
many,TRBV7-9,NA,TRBJ1-4,CASSLSGGSMDEKLFF,TGTGCCAGCAGCTTAAGCGGCGGTTCCATGGATGAAAAACTGTTTTTT
NA,TRBV7-6,TRBD2,TRBJ2-1,CASSLAYVAGISYYGQFF,TGTGCCAGCAGCTTAGCTTACGTAGCGGGAATTAGCTACTATGGGCAGTTCTTC
NA,TRBV6-5,TRBD2,TRBJ2-3,CQQSDRTGGGTDTQYF,TGCCAGCAGTCCGACCGTACGGGGGGGGGCACAGATACGCAGTATTTT
few,TRBV11-3,TRBD2,TRBJ2-1,CASSSGTSGRQFF,TGTGCCAGCAGCTCGGGGACTAGCGGGCGTCAGTTCTTC
NA,TRBV3-1,NA,TRBJ2-1,CASSPSWVPSYNEQFF,TGTGCCAGCAGCCCTTCCTGGGTACCTTCCTACAATGAGCAGTTCTTC
few,TRBV24-1,NA,TRBJ2-1,CATSKQGGDEQFF,TGTGCCACCAGTAAGCAGGGGGGGGACGAGCAGTTCTTC
many,TRBV14,TRBD1,TRBJ2-7,CASSQAQGAYEQYF,TGTGCCAGCAGCCAAGCTCAGGGGGCCTACGAGCAGTACTTC
few,TRBV7-8,NA,TRBJ1-5,CASSLALVDPSNQPQHF,TGTGCCAGCAGCTTAGCGCTTGTGGATCCTAGCAATCAGCCCCAGCATTTT
many,TRBV23-1,NA,TRBJ2-4,CASSQSRGKAKNIQYF,TGCGCCAGCAGTCAGTCCAGGGGAAAGGCCAAAAACATTCAGTACTTC
NA,TRBV12-3/TRBV12-4,NA,TRBJ2-5,CASSLAPGGRETQYF,TGTGCCAGCAGTTTAGCGCCGGGCGGTAGAGAGACCCAGTACTTC
NA,TRBV4-3,NA,TRBJ1-3,CASGPLQSDGNTIYF,TGCGCCAGCGGCCCCCTCCAATCAGATGGAAACACCATATATTTT
many,TRBV5-6,NA,TRBJ2-1,CASSPKGRANEQFF,TGTGCCAGCAGCCCCAAGGGACGGGCCAATGAGCAGTTCTTC
few,TRBV9,TRBD1,TRBJ1-2,CASSRTGGYGYTF,TGTGCCAGCAGCAGGACAGGGGGCTATGGCTACACCTTC
NA,TRBV19,NA,TRBJ2-2,CASSKGGELFF,TGTGCCAGTAGTAAGGGCGGGGAGCTGTTTTTT
few,TRBV27,NA,TRBJ2-7,CASSFGQGRYEQYF,TGTGCCAGCAGTTTTGGTCAGGGGAGGTACGAGCAGTACTTC
many,TRBV19,NA,TRBJ2-7,CASSIGTLPSYEQYF,TGTGCCAGTAGTATCGGGACTCTACCCTCCTACGAGCAGTACTTC
NA,TRBV7-2,TRBD1,TRBJ1-2,CASSPPGQGIYGYTF,TGTGCCAGCAGCCCGCCGGGACAGGGGATATATGGCTACACCTTC